This T cell receptor (beta chain) was identified in a study of graft-versus-host responses after intestinal transplantation. Looking at the study overall: Once they had received anti-thymocyte globulin induction, all recipients took tacrolimus and steroids for approximately 3 years. Overall study results and limits: The presence of high graft-versus-host to host-versus-graft clonal ratios in allografts characterized patients with graft-donor T cell macrochimerism. The authors found GvH clones in recipient marrow, some appearing first in ileum or blood.

Here immunoSEQ multiplex PCR was the method, and the copy in TCRdb shows in-frame clones only, minus some. Of around 110,000 clones detected, 90% to 95% appear once; the ten largest clones hold 0.2% to 0.25%. The length of the CDR3 is 14 residues. Trimming left V 6 bases short and J 5 bases short, with 17 bases between. Germline-derived CDR1 and CDR2 are MNHEY and SVGAGI. To note about this clone: Its antigen is unidentified.

The V call is TRBV6-5, the J call TRBJ2-7, with D possibly called TRBD1 or TRBD2 (6 bases each). The specimen comprised unstimulated CD4+ T cells sorted from spleen or lymph node cells, sampled before transplant. The sequence derives from a human donor who was the organ donor for an intestinal transplant. The CDR3 region has the DNA TGTGCCAGCAGGGCAGCCGGAGGGGGTAACGAGCAGTACTTC. Translated, it gives CASRAAGGGNEQYF.